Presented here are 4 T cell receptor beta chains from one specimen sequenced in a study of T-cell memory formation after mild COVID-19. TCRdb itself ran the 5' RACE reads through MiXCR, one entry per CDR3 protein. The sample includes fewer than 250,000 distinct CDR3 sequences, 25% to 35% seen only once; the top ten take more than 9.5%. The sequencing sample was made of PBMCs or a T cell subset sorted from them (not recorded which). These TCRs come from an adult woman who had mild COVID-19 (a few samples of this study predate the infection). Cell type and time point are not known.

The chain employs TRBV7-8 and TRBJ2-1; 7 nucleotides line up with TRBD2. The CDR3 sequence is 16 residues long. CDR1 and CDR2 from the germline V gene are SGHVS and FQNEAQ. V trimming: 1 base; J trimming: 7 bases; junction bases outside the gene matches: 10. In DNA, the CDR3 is TGTGCCAGCAGCTTAGATCCGGGAGGCGTTCGGAATGAGCAGTTCTTC. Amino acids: CASSLDPGGVRNEQFF.

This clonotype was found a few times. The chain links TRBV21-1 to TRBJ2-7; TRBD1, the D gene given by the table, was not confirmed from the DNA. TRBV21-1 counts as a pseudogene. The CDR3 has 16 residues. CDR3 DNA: TGTGCCAGCAGCAAAAGCTCCCGCCCAGGGGGCTGCGAGCAGTACTTC. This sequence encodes CASSKSSRPGGCEQYF.

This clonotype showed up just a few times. CDR3 in amino acids: CASSAWTSGGLVNTGELFF. The DNA for the CDR3 is TGTGCCAGCAGCGCCTGGACTAGCGGGGGGCTAGTAAACACCGGGGAGCTGTTTTTT. The rearrangement uses TRBV9 and TRBJ2-2; 14 bases agree with TRBD2. Germline V gene data show CDR1 as SGDLS and CDR2 as YYNGEE. The CDR3 has 19 residues. V shed 3 bases, J shed 2 bases, and the junction held 9 bases outside the gene matches. The variable domain in full, with the rest retrieved from reference TRBV9 and TRBJ2-2, is DSGVTQTPKHLITATGQRVTLRCSPRSGDLSVYWYQQSLDQGLQFLIQYYNGEERAKGNILERFSAQQFPDLHSELNLSSLELGDSALYFCASSAWTSGGLVNTGELFFGEGSRLTVL.

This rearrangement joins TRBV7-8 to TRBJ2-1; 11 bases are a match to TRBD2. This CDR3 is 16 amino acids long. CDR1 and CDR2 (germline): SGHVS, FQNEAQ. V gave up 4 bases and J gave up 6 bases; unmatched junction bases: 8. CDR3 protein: CASSSLLAGAGNEQFF. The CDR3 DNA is TGTGCCAGCAGCTCCCTACTAGCGGGAGCAGGCAATGAGCAGTTCTTC. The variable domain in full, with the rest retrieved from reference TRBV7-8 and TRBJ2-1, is GAGVSQSPRYKVAKRGQDVALRCDPISGHVSLFWYQQALGQGPEFLTYFQNEAQLDKSGLPSDRFFAERPEGSVSTLKIQRTQQEDSAVYLCASSSLLAGAGNEQFFGPGTRLTVL.